Reported below is one TCR beta chain. The antigen is undetermined. This CDR3 is 12 amino acids long. Germline CDR1 and CDR2: MDHEN and SYDVKM. Trimming removed 6 bases from V and 11 bases from J, with 14 bases in between. Sequencing was performed with immunoSEQ multiplex PCR; in TCRdb, only in-frame clones are kept and a portion is missing. The sample holds 74,000 or so clones, approximately 86% seen once. The source of the sample is a study of OX40 agonist ivuxolimab in advanced cancers. Study-wide results and limits: The antigens recognized by the expanded peripheral T cells, that is their antigen specificity, were not determined.

Material: CD4+ or CD8+ T cells sorted from blood, obtained in a trial of the OX40 agonist ivuxolimab. The chain employs TRBV28 and TRBJ1-5, with D unclear. The clonotype was recovered from an adult with an advanced solid tumor such as melanoma, head and neck, liver or kidney cancer. Here the CDR3 DNA reads TGTGCCAGCAGCCCCGGAGAAATGACCCAGCATTTT. It codes for CASSPGEMTQHF. Supplemented by reference TRBV28 and TRBJ1-5, the full variable domain reads DVKVTQSSRYLVKRTGEKVFLECVQDMDHENMFWYRQDPGLGLRLIYFSYDVKMKEKGDIPEGYSVSREKKERFSLILESASTNQTSMYLCASSPGEMTQHFGDGTRLSIL.